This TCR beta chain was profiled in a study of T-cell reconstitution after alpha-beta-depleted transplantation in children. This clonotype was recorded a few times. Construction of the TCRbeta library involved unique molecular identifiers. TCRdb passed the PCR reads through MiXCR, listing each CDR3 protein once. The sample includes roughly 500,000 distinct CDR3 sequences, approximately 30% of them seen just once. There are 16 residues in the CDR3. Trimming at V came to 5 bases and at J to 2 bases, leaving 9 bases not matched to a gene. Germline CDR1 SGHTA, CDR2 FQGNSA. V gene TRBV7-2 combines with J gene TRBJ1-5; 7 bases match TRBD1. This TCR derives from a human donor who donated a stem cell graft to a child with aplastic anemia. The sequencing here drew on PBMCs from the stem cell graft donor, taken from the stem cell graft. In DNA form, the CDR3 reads TGTGCCAGCAGCGCAATAGGGGGCGCCGGCAATCAGCCCCAGCATTTT. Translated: CASSAIGGAGNQPQHF. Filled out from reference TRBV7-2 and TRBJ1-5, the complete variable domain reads GAGVSQSPSNKVTEKGKDVELRCDPISGHTALYWYRQSLGQGLEFLIYFQGNSAPDKSGLPSDRFSAERTGGSVSTLTIQRTQQEDSAVYLCASSAIGGAGNQPQHFGDGTRLSIL.